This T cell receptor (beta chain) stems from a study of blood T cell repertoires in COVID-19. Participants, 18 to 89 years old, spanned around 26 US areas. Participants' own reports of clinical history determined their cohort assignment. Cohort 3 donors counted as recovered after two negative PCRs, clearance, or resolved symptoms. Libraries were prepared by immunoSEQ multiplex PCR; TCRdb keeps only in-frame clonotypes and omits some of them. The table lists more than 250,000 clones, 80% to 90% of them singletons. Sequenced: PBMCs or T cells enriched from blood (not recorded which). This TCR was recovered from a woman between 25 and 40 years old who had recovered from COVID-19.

The CDR3 reads CARREAGELFF. The CDR3 coding sequence is TGTGCCAGACGGGAGGCCGGGGAGCTGTTTTTT. The chain links TRBV2 to TRBJ2-2; 7 bases map to TRBD2. Germline CDR1 reads SNHLY; CDR2 reads FYNNEI. The V and J ends lost 9 bases and 6 bases, in that order; junction bases with no gene match: 1. The CDR3 runs 11 residues.